The clone carrying this TCR beta chain was detected once. This CDR3 comprises 17 residues. V was shortened by 0 bases and J by 2 bases, with 14 bases between the two germline ends. Looked up from germline, CDR1 is LGHDT and CDR2 is YNNKEL (reference sequence). The data were obtained in a study of blood T cell repertoires in COVID-19. Whole-study context: Material from acute and convalescent COVID-19 was sourced from the United States, Italy and Spain. The analysed material was cDNA or gDNA that came from T cells, B-cell-depleted T cells, or PBMCs.

Original processing notes: Nucleated cell number was recorded as an estimate derived from reference gene primer amplification. Clones were sequenced by immunoSEQ multiplex PCR, and TCRdb holds only the in-frame ones, with some missing. V, J and clone size reflect that table, while D and trimming were determined from the DNA. The sample carries around 150,000 clones, about 77% recorded once. This receptor was identified in a woman of 80 years or more with acute or convalescent COVID-19. The chain has TRBV3-1 (or the pseudogene TRBV3-2) and TRBJ1-3; D is perhaps TRBD1 (5 bases). What was sequenced was peripheral blood. Here the CDR3 reads CASSQDKGGGAGNTIYF. DNA of the CDR3: TGTGCCAGCAGCCAAGATAAAGGCGGGGGGGCTGGAAACACCATATATTTT.